The 20 T cell receptor beta chains reported below all come from one sample, sequenced in a study of T cell responses to AZD1222 COVID-19 vaccine. This table comes from immunoSEQ multiplex PCR, and its TCRdb copy is limited to in-frame clones, with some not included. The data show about 57,000 clones, with over 75% seen just once and around a fifth held by the top ten. Sequencing was performed on peripheral blood, taken on day 0 of AZD1222 vaccination. The receptors shown here come from an adult in good health.

This clone was seen once. The CDR3 DNA is TGTGCCAGCAGCCCTGCCCCTGCATATGGCTACACCTTC. This translates into CASSPAPAYGYTF. The rearrangement uses TRBV2 and TRBJ1-2; D gene unclear. V gave up 6 bases and J gave up 5 bases, with 13 bases separating them. The germline CDR1 and CDR2 sequences are SNHLY and FYNNEI. The CDR3 has 13 amino acids.

The chain couples TRBV7-2 to TRBJ1-5; no firm D call. Trimming shortened V by 3 bases and J by 7 bases, and 10 bases separated the two germline ends. Germline values: CDR1 SGHTA, CDR2 FQGNSA. The CDR3 is made up of 13 amino acids. CDR3 DNA sequence: TGTGCCAGCAGCTTGGGAGGCGGGCAGCCCCAGCATTTT. The encoded protein is CASSLGGGQPQHF. The variable domain in full, with the rest retrieved from reference TRBV7-2 and TRBJ1-5, is GAGVSQSPSNKVTEKGKDVELRCDPISGHTALYWYRQSLGQGLEFLIYFQGNSAPDKSGLPSDRFSAERTGGSVSTLTIQRTQQEDSAVYLCASSLGGGQPQHFGDGTRLSIL.

The chain has TRBV7-2 and TRBJ1-2, with D tentatively TRBD1 (5 bases). CDR1 SGHTA and CDR2 FQGNSA come from the germline V gene. Trimming took off 3 bases at V and 4 bases at J, with 18 bases between the two ends. This CDR3 region has 16 residues. The CDR3 coding sequence is TGTGCCAGCAGCTTGGCACAGGCCAACTTCATCTATGGCTACACCTTC. This gives the protein CASSLAQANFIYGYTF. The full variable domain, with the rest looked up from reference TRBV7-2 and TRBJ1-2, is GAGVSQSPSNKVTEKGKDVELRCDPISGHTALYWYRQSLGQGLEFLIYFQGNSAPDKSGLPSDRFSAERTGGSVSTLTIQRTQQEDSAVYLCASSLAQANFIYGYTFGSGTRLTVV.

Here the CDR3 DNA reads TGTGCCAGCAGGCGCCCGGACGGCAATTCACCCCTCCACTTT. Translated, it gives CASRRPDGNSPLHF. This rearrangement joins TRBV6-5 to TRBJ1-6; no clear D. The V gene's germline CDR1 is MNHEY and CDR2 SVGAGI. The CDR3 runs 14 residues. The V end was cut by 6 bases, the J end by 7 bases, with 13 bases between.

J is TRBJ1-1 and V is TRBV7-3, with 7 bases aligning to TRBD1. This CDR3 has 15 amino acids. The germline V gene has CDR1 SGHTA and CDR2 FQGTGA. The J segment lost 3 bases and the V segment lost 5 bases, leaving 9 bases of the junction unmatched. CDR3 sequence (DNA): TGTGCCAGCAGCCAACAGGGGAGGGCGGACACTGAAGCTTTCTTT. It translates to CASSQQGRADTEAFF.

The chain couples TRBV28 to TRBJ2-5; D ambiguous. V was pared by 3 bases and J by 2 bases, with 7 bases between. Germline values: CDR1 MDHEN, CDR2 SYDVKM. This CDR3 has 13 amino acids. CDR3 nucleotide sequence: TGTGCCAGCAGTTTCCATAGACAAGAGACCCAGTACTTC. Its protein is CASSFHRQETQYF.

The chain carries TRBV28 and TRBJ1-2; the D is unclear. The ends were cut back, 3 bases at V and 0 bases at J, with 11 bases in the middle. This CDR3 has 15 residues. The germline gives CDR1 MDHEN, CDR2 SYDVKM. CDR3 sequence reads: CASSFAGPTNYGYTF. Here the CDR3 DNA reads TGTGCCAGCAGTTTTGCAGGCCCGACTAACTATGGCTACACCTTC.

The CDR3 nucleotides are TGTGCCAGCAGCTTACGGGGCACTGAAGCTTTCTTT. This gives the protein CASSLRGTEAFF. The rearrangement links TRBV7-9 to TRBJ1-1, with D uncertain. V was pared by 2 bases and J by 4 bases, with 5 bases between. Germline V gene sequence: CDR1 SEHNR, CDR2 FQNEAQ (reference sequence). This CDR3 has 12 residues.

The CDR3 nucleotides are TGTGCCAGTAGTATTCCCTGGGACGGTCAGCCCCAGCATTTT. Its protein product is CASSIPWDGQPQHF. The genes are TRBV19 and TRBJ1-5; D is possibly TRBD1 (5 bases). Between the trimmed V and J ends, which lost 3 bases and 6 bases, there was a span of 12 bases. Germline V CDR1 and CDR2: LNHDA, SQIVND (reference sequence). This CDR3 contains 14 residues.

The chain couples TRBV11-2 to TRBJ1-2, with 9 bases that match TRBD1. V shed 4 bases, J shed 1 base, and the junction held 7 bases outside the gene matches. The CDR3 is 16 amino acids. CDR1 and CDR2 from the germline V gene are SGHAT and FQNNGV. The CDR3 bases are TGTGCCAGCAGCTCTATACAGGGGGCACTTAACTATGGCTACACCTTC. It yields the protein CASSSIQGALNYGYTF. Based on the CDR3 plus reference TRBV11-2 and TRBJ1-2, the full variable domain is EAGVAQSPRYKIIEKRQSVAFWCNPISGHATLYWYQQILGQGPKLLIQFQNNGVVDDSQLPKDRFSAERLKGVDSTLKIQPAKLEDSAVYLCASSSIQGALNYGYTFGSGTRLTVV.

The genes are TRBV3-1 (or the pseudogene TRBV3-2) and TRBJ2-7, with 9 positions matching TRBD2. The CDR3 loop spans 17 amino acids. Germline assignment: CDR1 LGHDT and CDR2 YNNKEL (reference sequence). Germline trimming cut 0 bases from V and 3 bases from J; bases unmatched to any gene: 9. Written as DNA, the CDR3 is TGTGCCAGCAGCCAAGACCCTAGCGGGGCCAAATTCTACGAGCAGTACTTC. It yields the protein CASSQDPSGAKFYEQYF.

This chain connects TRBV5-5 to TRBJ2-7, with D possibly called TRBD1 or TRBD2 (5 bases each). This CDR3 has 15 residues. Trimming removed 0 bases from V and 3 bases from J, with 13 bases in between. Per germline, CDR1 SGHKS and CDR2 YYEKEE (reference sequence). The CDR3 DNA follows: TGTGCCAGCAGCTTGGCAGGGAATGGGGGCTACGAGCAGTACTTC. This translates into CASSLAGNGGYEQYF.

V and J are TRBV20-1 and TRBJ1-1; TRBD1 matches 8 bases. Per the germline V gene, CDR1 is DFQATT and CDR2 is SNEGSKA (reference sequence). Trimming took 5 bases from V and 7 from J; bases not matched to a gene: 3. The CDR3 consists of 11 residues. CDR3 loop: CSAYDRGEAFF. As DNA, the CDR3 is TGCAGTGCTTATGACAGGGGTGAAGCTTTCTTT.

The chain recombines TRBV6-5 with TRBJ2-1; TRBD1 matches 9 bases. The germline CDR1 and CDR2 sequences are MNHEY and SVGAGI. The CDR3 is 15 amino acids. The trim removed 10 bases at V and 8 bases at J, leaving 15 bases unmatched. DNA for the CDR3: TGTGCCACCTCCCTAGGGACAGGGCATGTCGATGAGCAGTTCTTC. Encoded protein: CATSLGTGHVDEQFF.

As DNA, the CDR3 is TGTGCCAGCAGTCCCTTGGGACTAGCGGGAGGGGCAGCCCAGTACTTC. Translation: CASSPLGLAGGAAQYF. The V call is TRBV28, the J call TRBJ2-5; TRBD2 matches 16 bases. Trimming at V came to 5 bases and at J to 9 bases, leaving 9 bases not matched to a gene. Germline V gene lookup returns CDR1 MDHEN and CDR2 SYDVKM. The CDR3 is made up of 16 amino acids.

The rearrangement joins TRBV6-5 to TRBJ1-2; 8 bases fit TRBD1. V dropped 6 bases and J dropped 4; count of bases not matched to a gene: 10. The germline gives CDR1 MNHEY, CDR2 SVGAGI. The length of the CDR3 is 15 residues. The CDR3 here is CASSPRTGMFYGYTF. The CDR3 DNA sequence: TGTGCCAGCAGCCCAAGGACAGGGATGTTCTATGGCTACACCTTC.

With respect to this clone: Different DNA sequences within this sample yield the same CDR3. This chain connects TRBV3-1 (or the pseudogene TRBV3-2) to TRBJ1-1; D perhaps matches TRBD1 (6 bases). The CDR3 totals 15 residues. V lost 1 base, J lost 1 base, and 10 bases lay in between. CDR1 LGHDT and CDR2 YNNKEL come from the germline V gene (reference sequence). The CDR3 protein is CASSQVGGGNTEAFF. In DNA form, the CDR3 reads TGTGCCAGCAGCCAAGTAGGGGGTGGGAACACTGAAGCTTTCTTT.

The V call is TRBV19, the J call TRBJ2-2; perhaps TRBD1 as D (6 bases). The V and J ends lost 6 bases and 2 bases respectively, with 10 bases between them. CDR1 is LNHDA and CDR2 is SQIVND in the germline V gene (reference sequence). The CDR3 runs 14 residues. CDR3 residues: CASRMDSNTGELFF. The CDR3 DNA is TGTGCCAGTAGGATGGACAGTAACACCGGGGAGCTGTTTTTT. Based on the CDR3 plus reference TRBV19 and TRBJ2-2, the full variable domain is DGGITQSPKYLFRKEGQNVTLSCEQNLNHDAMYWYRQDPGQGLRLIYYSQIVNDFQKGDIAEGYSVSREKKESFPLTVTSAQKNPTAFYLCASRMDSNTGELFFGEGSRLTVL.

J is TRBJ1-2 and V is TRBV7-9; D uncertain. The length of the CDR3 is 13 residues. CDR1 is SEHNR, CDR2 FQNEAQ, per germline (reference sequence). V was pared by 1 base and J by 4 bases, with 7 bases between. The CDR3 sequence: CASSLDKSYGYTF. The CDR3 region has the DNA TGTGCCAGCAGCTTAGATAAGAGCTATGGCTACACCTTC.

This chain uses TRBV5-4 with TRBJ2-5, with 11 bases aligning to TRBD2. The germline gives CDR1 SGHNT, CDR2 YYREEE (reference sequence). This CDR3 has 14 amino acids. The J segment lost 2 bases and the V segment lost 5 bases, leaving 2 bases of the junction unmatched. The CDR3 region is CASRGLAEQETQYF. In nucleotides, the CDR3 is TGTGCCAGCAGGGGACTAGCGGAACAAGAGACCCAGTACTTC.